Sequencing of this T cell receptor beta chain was carried out in a study of T cell repertoires in cytomegalovirus infection. The CDR3 consists of 18 residues. Looked up from germline, CDR1 is SGHVS and CDR2 is FNYEAQ. V shed 5 bases, J shed 0 bases, and the junction held 9 bases outside the gene matches. TCRdb recomputed calls from the reads with MiXCR, one row per CDR3 protein. The repertoire holds 700,000 to 900,000 distinct CDR3 sequences, under 35% seen once, with approximately 14% in the top ten. This clonotype was observed at least ten times. Its specificity is unknown. This TCR was sampled from a human donor in good health (CMV status not recorded). Some clones in this sample may be carry-over from other donors' samples. The specimen was cultured CD8+ T cells from PBMCs, collected from culture after CMV antigen stimulation. The rearrangement joins TRBV7-6 to TRBJ2-2; 10 nucleotides agree with TRBD2. The CDR3 region is CASSLTGLAVTNTGELFF. In DNA, the CDR3 is TGTGCCAGCAGCCTAACTGGACTAGCGGTTACGAACACCGGGGAGCTGTTTTTT.